This T cell receptor (beta chain) comes out of a study of control samples from healthy donors and cancer patients. Some clones are missing from TCRdb's copy, which holds only in-frame ones; the method was immunoSEQ multiplex PCR. The table records some 150,000 clones, around 96% of them present only once. The CDR3 has 15 residues. Losses at the gene ends were 5 bases for V and 6 bases for J; bases not matched to a gene: 12. CDR1 and CDR2 from the germline V gene are SEHNR and FQNEAQ (reference sequence). Material: blood. V usage is TRBV7-9 and J usage is TRBJ1-2, with 7 bases matching TRBD1. This TCR derives from a woman between 25 and 40 years old in good health. CDR3 nucleotides: TGTGCCAGCAGCAAAGCCTCCGGGACAGTTCATGGCTACACCTTC. This translates into CASSKASGTVHGYTF.